The subject of this entry is one TCR beta chain. Antigen specificity is unknown. Time point of the sample: week 5, during vaccination. Every single dose of the vaccine, 300 ug of mutant IDH1 20-mer peptide, came with topical imiquimod. The sample belongs to a study of a mutant IDH1 vaccine in newly diagnosed glioma. The overall study: Investigators started vaccination 4-6 weeks after radiotherapy alone, or with temozolomide cycles.

Findings and caveats of the study: Pseudoprogression looked unconnected to shifts in top peripheral T cell clonotypes.

Assay: immunoSEQ multiplex PCR; the TCRdb copy retains only in-frame clones and omits some. The repertoire consists of around 25,000 clones, with around 80% occurring once and the leading ten covering roughly 6.6%. CDR1 and CDR2 (germline): MNHEY, SMNVEV (reference sequence). The germline V and J ends were trimmed by 5 bases and 0 bases, with 13 bases remaining between them. The CDR3 length is 15 residues. The sequence was obtained from a middle-aged man with glioma. Some clones in this sample may be carry-over from other donors' samples. Specimen: PBMCs, collected from a glioma patient whose treatment included an IDH1 peptide vaccine. This chain joins TRBV27 and TRBJ1-2; the D is unclear. The DNA of the CDR3 is TGTGCCAGCAGTACCCGGACCCAAGCTAACTATGGCTACACCTTC. Translated: CASSTRTQANYGYTF.